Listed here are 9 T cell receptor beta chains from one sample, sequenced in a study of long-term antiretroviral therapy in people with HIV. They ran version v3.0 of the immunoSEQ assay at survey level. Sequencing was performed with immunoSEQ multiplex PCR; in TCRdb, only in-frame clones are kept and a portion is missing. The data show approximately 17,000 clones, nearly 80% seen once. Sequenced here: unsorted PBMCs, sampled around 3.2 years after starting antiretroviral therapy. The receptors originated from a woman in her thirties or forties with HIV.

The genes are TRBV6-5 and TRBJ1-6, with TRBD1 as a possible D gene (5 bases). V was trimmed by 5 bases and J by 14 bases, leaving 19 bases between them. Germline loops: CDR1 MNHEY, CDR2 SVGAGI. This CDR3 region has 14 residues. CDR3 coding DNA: TGTGCCAGCAGTGAGGACACGGGTCTAGGGTCCCTCCACTTT. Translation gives CASSEDTGLGSLHF.

CDR3 DNA sequence: TGTGCCAGTAGTACAGCAGGGGGCGCGGGCACTGAAGCTTTCTTT. Translating gives CASSTAGGAGTEAFF. J is TRBJ1-1 and V is TRBV19, with TRBD1 matching over 8 bases. Unmatched junction bases numbered 8, after V lost 4 bases and J lost 4 bases. Germline V gene data show CDR1 as LNHDA and CDR2 as SQIVND (reference sequence). The CDR3 totals 15 residues. The full variable domain, completed using reference TRBV19 and TRBJ1-1, is DGGITQSPKYLFRKEGQNVTLSCEQNLNHDAMYWYRQDPGQGLRLIYYSQIVNDFQKGDIAEGYSVSREKKESFPLTVTSAQKNPTAFYLCASSTAGGAGTEAFFGQGTRLTVV.

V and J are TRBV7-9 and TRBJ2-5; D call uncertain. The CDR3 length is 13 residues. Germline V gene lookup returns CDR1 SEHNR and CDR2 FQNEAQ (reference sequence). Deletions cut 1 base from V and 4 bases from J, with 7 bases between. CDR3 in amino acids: CASSLEVRETQYF. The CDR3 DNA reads TGTGCCAGCAGCTTAGAAGTCAGAGAGACCCAGTACTTC.

The CDR3 bases are TGTGCCAGCAGCAACGCCGGATTGAACACTGAAGCTTTCTTT. Encoded protein: CASSNAGLNTEAFF. This chain links TRBV5-6 with TRBJ1-1; no firm D call. Trimming took off 4 bases at V and 0 bases at J, with 10 bases between the two ends. CDR1 is SGHDT, CDR2 YYEEEE, per germline. CDR3 length: 14 amino acids.

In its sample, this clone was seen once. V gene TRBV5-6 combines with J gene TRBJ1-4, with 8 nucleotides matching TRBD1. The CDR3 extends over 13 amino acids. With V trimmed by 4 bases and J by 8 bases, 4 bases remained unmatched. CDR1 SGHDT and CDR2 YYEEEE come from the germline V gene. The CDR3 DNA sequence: TGTGCCAGCAGCCACCGGGACAGGGAAAAACTGTTTTTT. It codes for CASSHRDREKLFF. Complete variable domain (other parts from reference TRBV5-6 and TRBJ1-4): DAGVTQSPTHLIKTRGQQVTLRCSPKSGHDTVSWYQQALGQGPQFIFQYYEEEERQRGNFPDRFSGHQFPNYSSELNVNALLLGDSALYLCASSHRDREKLFFGSGTQLSVL.

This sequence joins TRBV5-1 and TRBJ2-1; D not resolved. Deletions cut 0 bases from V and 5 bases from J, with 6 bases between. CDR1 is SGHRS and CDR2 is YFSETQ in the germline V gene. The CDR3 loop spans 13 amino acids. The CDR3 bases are TGCGCCAGCAGCTTGGACGTGAACAATGAGCAGTTCTTC. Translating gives CASSLDVNNEQFF.

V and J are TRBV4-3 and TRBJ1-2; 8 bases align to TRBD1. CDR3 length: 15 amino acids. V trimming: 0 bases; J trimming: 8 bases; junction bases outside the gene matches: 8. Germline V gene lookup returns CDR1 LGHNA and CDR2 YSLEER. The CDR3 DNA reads TGCGCCAGCAGCCAAGATCCAGGGGGCGTATACGGCTACACCTTC. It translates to CASSQDPGGVYGYTF.

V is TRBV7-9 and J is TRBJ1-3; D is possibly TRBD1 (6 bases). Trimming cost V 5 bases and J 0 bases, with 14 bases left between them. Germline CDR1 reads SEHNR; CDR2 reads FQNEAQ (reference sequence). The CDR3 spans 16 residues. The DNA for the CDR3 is TGTGCCAGCAGCCGGAGCACAGGGTCCTCTGGAAACACCATATATTTT. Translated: CASSRSTGSSGNTIYF.

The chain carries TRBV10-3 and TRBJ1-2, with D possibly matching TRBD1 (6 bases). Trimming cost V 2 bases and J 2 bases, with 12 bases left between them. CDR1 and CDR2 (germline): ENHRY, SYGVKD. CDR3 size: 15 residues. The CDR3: CAISEQKGGNYGYTF. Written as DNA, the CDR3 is TGTGCCATCAGTGAGCAAAAGGGGGGCAACTATGGCTACACCTTC.